Presented here are 9 T cell receptor beta chains from one specimen sequenced in a study of Ad26.COV2.S vaccination and SARS-CoV-2 variants. Treatment here: 19 received Ad26.COV2.S at low or high dose, single or two shots; about 5 received placebo; per-sample allocation not given. Sampling was done on day 63 after the first vaccine or placebo injection. Produced via immunoSEQ multiplex PCR; TCRdb's table is partial and in-frame only. The repertoire includes about 440,000 clones, around 90% of them detected once, and around 4.2% sits in the top ten. This specimen consisted of peripheral blood, obtained in a trial of Ad26.COV2.S vaccine versus placebo. The receptors were gathered from a person between 18 and 59 years old who received the Ad26.COV2.S COVID-19 vaccine or a placebo.

This chain uses TRBV28 with TRBJ1-5; possible D gene TRBD1, 6 bases. CDR3 length: 17 amino acids. Trimming removed 2 bases at V and 4 bases at J, with 18 bases between. Germline lookup yields CDR1 MDHEN and CDR2 SYDVKM. This CDR3 is CASSLHRVGAANQPQHF. CDR3 in DNA: TGTGCCAGCAGTTTACACAGGGTAGGTGCCGCTAATCAGCCCCAGCATTTT.

This chain uses TRBV7-8 with TRBJ1-3; D gene uncertain. Germline V gene data show CDR1 as SGHVS and CDR2 as FQNEAQ. This CDR3 spans 16 amino acids. V gave up 2 bases and J gave up 4 bases, with 15 bases separating them. CDR3 nucleotides: TGTGCCAGCAGCTTAATTAGGACCGGAGGGGGAAACACCATATATTTT. It codes for CASSLIRTGGGNTIYF.

The chain carries TRBV28 and TRBJ2-1; D is unresolved. Per germline, CDR1 MDHEN and CDR2 SYDVKM. V shed 2 bases and J shed 8 bases, with 1 base lying between them. This CDR3 is 10 amino acids long. CDR3: CASSLDEQFF. The CDR3 DNA follows: TGTGCCAGCAGTTTAGATGAGCAGTTCTTC.

V is TRBV12-3 or TRBV12-4 and J is TRBJ2-7, with no clear D. The CDR3 length is 11 residues. Trimming cost V 4 bases and J 5 bases, with 6 bases left between them. The CDR3 DNA follows: TGTGCCAGCAGTTCGACTCACGAGCAGTACTTC. Protein: CASSSTHEQYF.

With respect to this clone: The sample carries other DNA sequences with the same CDR3. The gene calls are TRBV4-3 and TRBJ1-6; D gene ambiguous. In germline, CDR1 is LGHNA, CDR2 YSLEER. The CDR3 consists of 11 residues. The ends were cut back, 1 base at V and 12 bases at J, with 4 bases in the middle. CDR3 nucleotide sequence: TGCGCCAGCAGCCAAGGGGGACCCCTCCACTTT. This sequence encodes CASSQGGPLHF.

The CDR3 protein is CASSLFPSREAYNEQFF. CDR3 nucleotides: TGTGCCAGCAGCTTATTTCCTTCACGGGAAGCCTACAATGAGCAGTTCTTC. The V call is TRBV5-5, the J call TRBJ2-1; weak D call: TRBD2 (5 bases). Trimming took 2 bases from V and 2 from J, leaving 17 bases between them. The germline CDR1 and CDR2 sequences are SGHKS and YYEKEE (reference sequence). There are 17 residues in the CDR3.

The V call is TRBV7-2, the J call TRBJ2-1, with 7 bases matching TRBD2. The CDR3 sequence is 15 residues long. Germline trimming cut 7 bases from V and 4 bases from J; bases unmatched to any gene: 10. Germline CDR1 is SGHTA and CDR2 is FQGNSA. The CDR3 DNA reads as TGTGCCAGCATCGGACGGGACTACCTATACAATGAGCAGTTCTTC. Its protein is CASIGRDYLYNEQFF.

The V gene is TRBV20-1, the J gene TRBJ1-2; D unclear. CDR1 is DFQATT, CDR2 SNEGSKA, per germline (reference sequence). CDR3 size: 11 residues. V shed 3 bases and J shed 6 bases, with 8 bases lying between them. CDR3 bases: TGCAGTGCTAGGAGGCCCGATGGCTACACCTTC. Its translation is CSARRPDGYTF.

The chain is built from TRBV7-8 and TRBJ2-7; D gene uncertain. The germline V gene encodes CDR1 SGHVS and CDR2 FQNEAQ. This CDR3 comprises 15 residues. V lost 0 bases, J lost 4 bases, and 13 bases lay in between. The CDR3, as DNA: TGTGCCAGCAGCTTAGCTCGAGAAGACCTTTACGAGCAGTACTTC. Protein: CASSLAREDLYEQYF.